The next 17 T cell receptor beta chains were all read from a single sample in a study of T-cell memory formation after mild COVID-19. TCRdb redid the calling of the 5' RACE reads with MiXCR, one entry per CDR3 protein. The repertoire consists of about 560,000 distinct CDR3 sequences, with 15% to 20% occurring once and the leading ten covering about 7.4%. The sample taken for sequencing was PBMCs or a T cell subset sorted from them (not recorded which). The receptors originated from an adult woman who had mild COVID-19 (a few samples of this study predate the infection). Cell type and time point are not known.

The chain uses TRBV5-1 and TRBJ2-3, with no clear D. The V and J ends lost 0 bases and 2 bases respectively, with 10 bases between them. The germline V gene has CDR1 SGHRS and CDR2 YFSETQ. The CDR3 length is 15 residues. CDR3 region: CASSLVGPDTDTQYF. The CDR3 DNA is TGCGCCAGCAGCTTGGTCGGGCCGGACACAGATACGCAGTATTTT.

This clonotype occurred many times. J is TRBJ1-1 and V is TRBV12-3 or TRBV12-4, with 7 nucleotides matching TRBD1. V dropped 6 bases and J dropped 3; count of bases not matched to a gene: 4. The CDR3 runs to 13 residues. The chain's CDR3 is CASSRTGDTEAFF. The DNA for the CDR3 is TGTGCCAGCAGCCGCACAGGGGACACTGAAGCTTTCTTT.

The gene calls are TRBV7-8 and TRBJ2-1, with D possibly TRBD1 on 5 matching bases. V lost 3 bases to trimming and J lost 4 bases, with 10 bases between them. CDR1 is SGHVS, CDR2 FQNEAQ, per germline. The CDR3 consists of 14 residues. The CDR3 loop is CASSFQGVYNEQFF. The DNA of the CDR3 is TGTGCCAGCAGCTTCCAAGGGGTTTACAATGAGCAGTTCTTC.

V gene TRBV12-3 or TRBV12-4 combines with J gene TRBJ1-2, with no clear D. The length of the CDR3 is 11 residues. V dropped 5 bases and J dropped 8 bases, with 9 bases sitting between them. CDR3 protein: CASSQGVGYTF. CDR3 bases: TGTGCCAGCAGTCAAGGTGTAGGCTACACCTTC.

Worth noting for this clonotype: A much larger clone lies a single base off, so this may be a read error. The chain uses TRBV30 and TRBJ1-2, with unresolved D. Germline lookup yields CDR1 GTSNPN and CDR2 SVGIG (reference sequence). V lost 3 bases, J lost 4 bases, and 12 bases lay in between. This CDR3 has 13 amino acids. The CDR3 DNA reads TGTGCCTGGAGCCGGTACGGATTCTATGGCTACACCTTC. Protein sequence: CAWSRYGFYGYTF.

This clonotype showed up just a few times. The rearrangement links TRBV7-6 to TRBJ2-5; 7 bases are a match to TRBD1. Germline V gives CDR1 SGHVS, CDR2 FNYEAQ. The CDR3 consists of 15 residues. With V trimmed by 6 bases and J by 2 bases, 9 bases remained unmatched. DNA for the CDR3: TGTGCCAGCAGACCTTACAGGGGCCGACAAGAGACCCAGTACTTC. It is translated as CASRPYRGRQETQYF.

The chain is built from TRBV7-9 and TRBJ2-7; perhaps TRBD1 as D (6 bases). The V gene's germline CDR1 is SEHNR and CDR2 FQNEAQ (reference sequence). The ends were cut back, 2 bases at V and 0 bases at J, with 14 bases in the middle. CDR3 length: 16 residues. CDR3 residues: CASSLRKAGASYEQYF. Written as DNA, the CDR3 is TGTGCCAGCAGCTTAAGGAAGGCAGGGGCCTCCTACGAGCAGTACTTC.

Only a few counts were recorded for this clonotype. The chain combines TRBV29-1 with TRBJ2-7, with 10 nucleotides matching TRBD2. The trim removed 6 bases at V and 2 bases at J, leaving 7 bases unmatched. Germline-derived CDR1 and CDR2 are SQVTM and ANQGSEA. This CDR3 has 14 amino acids. The CDR3 DNA sequence: TGCAGCGTCGAAACCCTAGCGGGAGCCTACGAGCAGTACTTC. Its protein is CSVETLAGAYEQYF.

The chain employs TRBV15 and TRBJ2-7, with 14 nucleotides matching TRBD2. Germline V lookup: CDR1 LNHNV, CDR2 YYDKDF (reference sequence). There are 20 residues in the CDR3. V shed 3 bases and J 1 base; nucleotides not matched to a gene: 14. Here the CDR3 DNA reads TGTGCCACCAGCAGGGGACTAGCGGGAGACAGGGTGGATGGTTCCTACGAGCAGTACTTC. Translation gives CATSRGLAGDRVDGSYEQYF.

The chain employs TRBV25-1 and TRBJ2-7, with D tentatively TRBD2 (5 bases). Between the trimmed V and J ends, which lost 7 bases and 2 bases, there was a span of 12 bases. There are 13 residues in the CDR3. Germline V gene sequence: CDR1 MGHDK, CDR2 SYGVNS. CDR3 DNA sequence: TGTGCCAGCACTCAGACTATCACCTACGAGCAGTACTTC. Its translation: CASTQTITYEQYF.

The J gene is TRBJ2-1, the V gene TRBV7-9; D gene ambiguous. Germline-derived CDR1 and CDR2 are SEHNR and FQNEAQ (reference sequence). Trimming left V 2 bases short and J 3 bases short, with 11 bases between. The CDR3 runs to 15 residues. CDR3 sequence reads: CASSLHTGYYNEQFF. DNA of the CDR3: TGTGCCAGCAGCTTACATACGGGCTACTACAATGAGCAGTTCTTC.

This clonotype was found a few times. The chain combines TRBV7-2 with TRBJ1-5; tentative D call: TRBD1 (6 bases). This CDR3 comprises 15 residues. V was pared by 6 bases and J by 4 bases, with 16 bases between. CDR1 and CDR2 (germline): SGHTA, FQGNSA. Here the CDR3 reads CASRATGIGNQPQHF. The CDR3 nucleotides are TGTGCCAGCAGGGCAACAGGGATCGGTAATCAGCCCCAGCATTTT.

The V call is TRBV6-5, the J call TRBJ1-1; 10 positions agree with TRBD1. This CDR3 is 15 amino acids long. After removal of 6 bases from V and 3 bases from J, the junction contained 7 bases not matched to a gene. From germline, CDR1 is MNHEY and CDR2 SVGAGI. CDR3 protein: CASRPGQGYHTEAFF. In DNA, the CDR3 is TGTGCCAGCAGACCGGGACAGGGGTACCACACTGAAGCTTTCTTT.

The chain employs TRBV9 and TRBJ1-1; D remains ambiguous. From germline, CDR1 is SGDLS and CDR2 YYNGEE. The CDR3 has 16 residues. V lost 3 bases to trimming and J lost 1 base, with 16 bases between them. The CDR3 DNA sequence: TGTGCCAGCAGCGACGCCCGGAGGAGCGGGAACACTGAAGCTTTCTTT. Translated: CASSDARRSGNTEAFF. Based on the CDR3 plus reference TRBV9 and TRBJ1-1, the full variable domain is DSGVTQTPKHLITATGQRVTLRCSPRSGDLSVYWYQQSLDQGLQFLIQYYNGEERAKGNILERFSAQQFPDLHSELNLSSLELGDSALYFCASSDARRSGNTEAFFGQGTRLTVV.

The genes are TRBV9 and TRBJ1-4, with 7 bases fitting TRBD1. The V gene end was trimmed by 3 bases and the J gene end by 0 bases; junction bases not matched to a gene: 5. Germline CDR1 is SGDLS and CDR2 is YYNGEE. There are 16 residues in the CDR3. The chain's CDR3 is CASSARDSATNEKLFF. CDR3 coding DNA: TGTGCCAGCAGCGCCCGGGACAGCGCAACTAATGAAAAACTGTTTTTT.

This clonotype was counted a few times. V and J are TRBV29-1 and TRBJ2-7; D may match TRBD1 or TRBD2 (6 bases each). Germline lookup yields CDR1 SQVTM and CDR2 ANQGSEA. Trimming removed 6 bases from V and 5 bases from J, with 17 bases in between. The CDR3 has 13 amino acids. The CDR3 DNA reads as TGCAGCGTCTCTAGGGGGACTCCGGACGAGCAGTACTTC. It encodes CSVSRGTPDEQYF.

This clonotype has only a few counts. The rearrangement links TRBV5-6 to TRBJ2-5; 9 bases are a match to TRBD2. The CDR3 sequence is 16 residues long. Germline CDR1 SGHDT, CDR2 YYEEEE. The J segment lost 2 bases and the V segment lost 0 bases, leaving 5 bases of the junction unmatched. The CDR3 sequence: CASSLAPSGEQETQYF. The CDR3 DNA reads TGTGCCAGCAGCTTGGCGCCTAGCGGGGAACAAGAGACCCAGTACTTC. The full variable domain, with the rest looked up from reference TRBV5-6 and TRBJ2-5, is DAGVTQSPTHLIKTRGQQVTLRCSPKSGHDTVSWYQQALGQGPQFIFQYYEEEERQRGNFPDRFSGHQFPNYSSELNVNALLLGDSALYLCASSLAPSGEQETQYFGPGTRLLVL.